This TCR beta chain emerged from a study of CD8 T cells in Susac syndrome. Looked up from germline, CDR1 is MNHEY and CDR2 is SVGAGI. The CDR3 loop spans 12 amino acids. V was clipped by 11 bases and J by 0 bases, with 10 bases between them. After extraction with the RNeasy kit, about 0.5 to 1 ug of the RNA was reverse transcribed using random hexamers. The method of amplification for TCR beta CDR3 was immunoSEQ multiplex PCR, covering 54 Vbeta and 13 Jbeta. MiXCR was run by TCRdb on the immunoSEQ multiplex PCR reads, yielding one entry per CDR3 protein. The sample yields about 180,000 distinct CDR3 sequences, 85% to 95% seen once. Sequencing of TCR beta covered CD8+ and CD4+ T cells obtained from blood. Relapsing-remitting disease, either stable or active, was present in the multiple sclerosis controls, who were treatment-naive patients. Negative isolation was applied to CD8+ and CD4+ T cells, and FACS enrichment was applied to TEMRA cells.

Material: CD8+ T cells from PBMCs. The origin of this receptor is a human donor with multiple sclerosis. This chain uses TRBV6-5 with TRBJ1-2; no clear D. The CDR3 region is CAGQPPNYGYTF. In DNA, the CDR3 is TGTGCCGGTCAGCCTCCTAACTATGGCTACACCTTC.